The next 16 T cell receptor beta chains were all read from a single sample in a study of spatial heterogeneity in lung cancer. Regarding time point: sample taken at primary tumor resection. TCRdb independently ran MiXCR on the 5' RACE reads; one entry per CDR3 protein. The profile shows fewer than 65,000 distinct CDR3 sequences, under 7.5% of them singletons. The sample here was PBMCs, taken at surgery. The receptor set was obtained from a female donor with early-stage non-small cell lung cancer.

This clonotype was detected many times. Here the CDR3 reads CASSFRAASTDTQYF. CDR3 nucleotides: TGTGCCAGCAGCTTCCGAGCGGCTAGCACAGATACGCAGTATTTT. This chain links TRBV7-2 with TRBJ2-3; TRBD2 is a possible D gene (5 bases). Trimming removed 3 bases from V and 0 bases from J, with 10 bases in between. CDR1 and CDR2 from the germline V gene are SGHTA and FQGNSA. CDR3 size: 15 residues.

The rearrangement joins TRBV20-1 to TRBJ1-1, with D maybe TRBD1 (6 bases). CDR1 DFQATT and CDR2 SNEGSKA come from the germline V gene (reference sequence). The CDR3 is made up of 16 amino acids. V dropped 5 bases and J dropped 0 bases, with 19 bases sitting between them. The CDR3 sequence: CSAPKGSGEVNTEAFF. In DNA form, the CDR3 reads TGCAGTGCTCCGAAGGGGTCAGGGGAGGTGAACACTGAAGCTTTCTTT.

This clonotype was observed many times. Sequence at one end of the junction differs from germline and may be a read error. The CDR3 coding sequence is TGTGCCAGCAGCTTAGAACGGCAAGTCTTC. Amino acids: CASSLERQVF. The chain is built from TRBV7-9 and TRBJ1-2; D unclear. The CDR3 covers 10 residues. Germline V gene lookup returns CDR1 SEHNR and CDR2 FQNEAQ (reference sequence).

This clonotype was observed at least ten times. The chain is built from TRBV20-1 and TRBJ2-7; D may correspond to TRBD1 or TRBD2 (6 bases each). V was clipped by 5 bases and J by 6 bases, with 14 bases between them. Germline V gene data show CDR1 as DFQATT and CDR2 as SNEGSKA (reference sequence). The CDR3 totals 12 residues. The CDR3 nucleotides read TGCAGTGCTGTAGGGGGGCGGCGCGAGCAGTACGTC. Residues: CSAVGGRREQYV.

This clonotype was recorded at least ten times. The rearrangement uses TRBV4-2 and TRBJ2-2, with TRBD2 identical over 10 bases. After removal of 9 bases from V and 5 bases from J, the junction contained 9 bases not matched to a gene. The CDR3 is made up of 15 amino acids. Germline loops: CDR1 LGHNA, CDR2 YNFKEQ. CDR3 DNA sequence: TGTGCCAGTCGCTCCGGGACTAGCGAGACCGGGGAGCTGTTTTTT. As protein: CASRSGTSETGELFF.

The chain couples TRBV5-1 to TRBJ2-2; 7 bases align to TRBD1. CDR1 SGHRS and CDR2 YFSETQ come from the germline V gene. The V gene end was trimmed by 4 bases and the J gene end by 3 bases; junction bases not matched to a gene: 6. The length of the CDR3 is 15 residues. The CDR3 DNA is TGCGCCAGCAGCCTGGGACAGAGGGACACCGGGGAGCTGTTTTTT. Protein product: CASSLGQRDTGELFF.

This clonotype was detected many times. The genes are TRBV9 and TRBJ1-2; no clear D gene. The germline V gene encodes CDR1 SGDLS and CDR2 YYNGEE. V shed 3 bases and J shed 4 bases, with 16 bases lying between them. CDR3 length: 15 amino acids. The CDR3 sequence: CASSAARGGRYGYTF. As DNA, the CDR3 is TGTGCCAGCAGCGCAGCGCGAGGAGGGCGCTATGGCTACACCTTC.

This chain joins TRBV5-6 and TRBJ2-5; TRBD1 agrees at 8 bases. The length of the CDR3 is 14 residues. Germline CDR1 SGHDT, CDR2 YYEEEE. With V trimmed by 4 bases and J by 5 bases, 7 bases remained unmatched. The CDR3 region is CASSIDRGGETQYF. The DNA for the CDR3 is TGTGCCAGCAGCATCGACAGGGGAGGCGAGACCCAGTACTTC.

CDR3 coding DNA: TGTGCCAGCAGTTTGGGACTAGCGCAAAACAATGAGCAGTTCTTC. Translating gives CASSLGLAQNNEQFF. This chain connects TRBV6-4 to TRBJ2-1; TRBD2 aligns across 10 bases. The CDR3 has 15 amino acids. Trimming cost V 5 bases and J 5 bases; bases outside gene matches: 6. In germline, CDR1 is MRHNA, CDR2 SNTAGT.

The chain is built from TRBV14 and TRBJ2-1, with D maybe TRBD1 (6 bases). The CDR3 is 15 residues long. Between the trimmed V and J ends, which lost 2 bases and 0 bases, there was a span of 8 bases. Per the germline V gene, CDR1 is SGHDN and CDR2 is FVKESK. The CDR3 sequence: CASSQQGYSYNEQFF. For the CDR3, the DNA is TGTGCCAGCAGCCAACAGGGGTACTCCTACAATGAGCAGTTCTTC.

This clonotype was detected only a few times. This chain links TRBV6-5 with TRBJ2-2; 7 bases line up with TRBD1. V lost 6 bases to trimming and J lost 0 bases; unmatched junction nucleotides: 10. The CDR3 spans 17 residues. CDR1 MNHEY and CDR2 SVGAGI come from the germline V gene. For the CDR3, the DNA is TGTGCCAGCAGCCCATTAGAGGGGGCGACGAACACCGGGGAGCTGTTTTTT. Its protein is CASSPLEGATNTGELFF.

This clonotype has more than one count but fewer than ten. The V and J genes are TRBV6-6 and TRBJ1-4, with TRBD1 matching 7 bases. Germline CDR1 is MNHNY and CDR2 is SVGAGI (reference sequence). V dropped 6 bases and J dropped 7; count of bases not matched to a gene: 8. The length of the CDR3 is 14 residues. In DNA, the CDR3 is TGTGCCAGCAGATCCGACAGGGACGGTGAAAAACTGTTTTTT. Its protein is CASRSDRDGEKLFF.

In its sample, this clonotype was seen many times. The rearrangement uses TRBV6-5 and TRBJ2-5; tentative D call: TRBD1 (6 bases). The ends were cut back, 6 bases at V and 1 base at J, with 15 bases in the middle. The CDR3 runs to 15 residues. Looked up from germline, CDR1 is MNHEY and CDR2 is SVGAGI. Here the CDR3 DNA reads TGTGCCAGCAGAGGCCCCCAGGGGTTCCAAGAGACCCAGTACTTC. It yields the protein CASRGPQGFQETQYF.

This clonotype was observed many times. The chain has TRBV28 and TRBJ2-7; 8 nucleotides match TRBD1. Losses at the gene ends were 6 bases for V and 6 bases for J; bases not matched to a gene: 10. Germline values: CDR1 MDHEN, CDR2 SYDVKM. The CDR3 covers 14 residues. The CDR3: CASSREVTGAEQYF. The CDR3 bases are TGTGCCAGCAGCCGCGAAGTGACAGGGGCCGAGCAGTACTTC.

This clonotype was counted a few times. The chain is built from TRBV5-1 and TRBJ2-7, with D unclear. This CDR3 contains 14 residues. Germline assignment: CDR1 SGHRS and CDR2 YFSETQ. Deletions cut 1 base from V and 4 bases from J, with 12 bases between. The CDR3 is CASSLNPPEYEQYF. CDR3 DNA sequence: TGCGCCAGCAGCTTGAATCCTCCGGAGTACGAGCAGTACTTC.

The J gene is TRBJ2-1, the V gene TRBV28, with 9 bases aligning to TRBD2. V shed 5 bases, J shed 0 bases, and the junction held 8 bases outside the gene matches. The CDR3 extends over 17 amino acids. The germline gives CDR1 MDHEN, CDR2 SYDVKM. CDR3 bases: TGTGCCAGCAGTCCGCTCTTTAGCGGGAGCTCCTACAATGAGCAGTTCTTC. Protein sequence: CASSPLFSGSSYNEQFF.